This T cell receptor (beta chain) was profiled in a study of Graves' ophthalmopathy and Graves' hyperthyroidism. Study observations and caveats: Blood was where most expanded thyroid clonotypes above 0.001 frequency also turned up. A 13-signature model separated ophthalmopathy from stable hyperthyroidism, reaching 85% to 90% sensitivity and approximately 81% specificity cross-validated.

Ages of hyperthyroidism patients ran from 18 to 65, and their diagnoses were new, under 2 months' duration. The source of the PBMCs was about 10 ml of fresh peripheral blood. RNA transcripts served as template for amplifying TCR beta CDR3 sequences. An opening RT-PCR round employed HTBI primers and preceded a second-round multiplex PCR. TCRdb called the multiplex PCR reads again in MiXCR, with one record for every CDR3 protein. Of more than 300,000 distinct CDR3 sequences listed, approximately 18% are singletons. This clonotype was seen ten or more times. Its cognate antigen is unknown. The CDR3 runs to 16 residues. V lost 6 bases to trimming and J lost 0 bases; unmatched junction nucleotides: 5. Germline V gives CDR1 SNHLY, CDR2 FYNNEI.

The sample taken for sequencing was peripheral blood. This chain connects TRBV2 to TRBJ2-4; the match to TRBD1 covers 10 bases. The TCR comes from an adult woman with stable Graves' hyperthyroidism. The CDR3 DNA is TGTGCCAGCAGGCCGGGACAGGGGATAGCCAAAAACATTCAGTACTTC. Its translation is CASRPGQGIAKNIQYF.